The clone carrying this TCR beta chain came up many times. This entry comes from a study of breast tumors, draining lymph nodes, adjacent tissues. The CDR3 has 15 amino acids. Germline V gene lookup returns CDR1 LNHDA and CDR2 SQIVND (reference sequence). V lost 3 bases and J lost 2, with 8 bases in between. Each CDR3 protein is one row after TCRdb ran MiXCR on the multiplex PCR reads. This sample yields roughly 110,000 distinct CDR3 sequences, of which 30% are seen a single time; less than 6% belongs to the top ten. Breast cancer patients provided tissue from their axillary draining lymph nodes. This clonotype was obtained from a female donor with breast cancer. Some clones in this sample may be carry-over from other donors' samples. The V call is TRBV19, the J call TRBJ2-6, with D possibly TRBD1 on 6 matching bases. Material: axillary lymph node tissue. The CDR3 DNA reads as TGTGCCAGTAGTATCAGGGGACCTGGGGCCAACGTCCTGACTTTC. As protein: CASSIRGPGANVLTF.